This T cell receptor beta chain originates from a study of blood T cell repertoires in COVID-19 (dated by TCRdb to between 2020 and 2021). Describing the broader study: Samples from collaborators originated in the United States, Italy and Spain and spanned both the acute and convalescent phases of COVID-19. The repertoires were made available in a free public database intended to serve as a resource for research on the immune response to SARS-CoV-2. The material from the prospective study consisted of cDNA or gDNA derived from T cells, B-cell-depleted T cells, or PBMCs. Where available, HLA class I and class II types were taken from metadata supplied by the sample provider and were not determined by assay-based typing. Samples came from the ongoing ImmuneRACE study (first 160 participants) plus 1,254 subjects from 6 global collaborators. Sample metadata almost always included a de-identified subject ID, COVID-19 status, age in years and sex. Deeply sampled blood TCRbeta repertoires from subjects exposed to, actively infected with, or recovered from COVID-19 were included in the dataset. Broader findings and caveats from the paper: The quantity of clinical and demographic metadata differed by source and by participant and was supplied without curation.

Participants in the prospective study were enrolled through a virtual design, were aged about 18 to 90 years, and lived in approximately 25 United States geographic areas. To assign participants to cohorts, the prospective study relied on clinical history that participants themselves reported in a screening survey and a study questionnaire. Recovered participants in ImmuneRACE Cohort 3 were defined by two consecutive negative NP/OP PCR tests, clearance by a healthcare professional, or resolution of symptoms. In the prospective study, whole blood, serum and a nasopharyngeal or oropharyngeal swab were collected from each participant by mobile phlebotomists. Over a 2-month period, participants in the prospective study had the option of providing additional blood draws and questionnaires. Prospective study blood samples were shipped either frozen or at room temperature before DNA extraction. The CDR1 and CDR2 encoded by the germline V gene are MGHRA and YSYEKL. The CDR3 has 19 amino acids, counting the end cysteine and phenylalanine. Left in the record is the CDR3 DNA by itself, 57 bases read in frame from the first base. The germline ends are 19 bases apart after V is trimmed by 4 bases and J by 0 bases.

This clone was picked up a small number of times. No cognate antigen has been identified for it. No base quality information exists; no much larger clone differs at one position. TCRbeta CDR3 regions were amplified from genomic DNA by means of the immunoSEQ Assay, a bias-controlled multiplex PCR. In the original analysis: The number of nucleated cells in each sample was estimated by amplification of reference gene primers within the assay. Sequence reads were collapsed and filtered to measure the absolute abundance of every unique TCRbeta CDR3 rearrangement. For each sample, productive Simpson clonality was calculated by taking the square root of Simpson's diversity index across productive rearrangements. TCRdb limited this immuneACCESS table to in-frame rearrangements with V and J called. A share of clones is missing; checked studies link under half to unresolved V genes, and the rest is unexplained. Clonal size and the V and J genes are those of that table, whereas D and trimming came from the DNA. This sample comprises about 200,000 clones, 70% to 90% of them detected only once. Around 8.9% of the sample goes to the ten largest clones.

This TCR was sampled from a woman aged 18-29 years who had recovered from COVID-19. The V and J segments used are TRBV4-1 and TRBJ2-6; the best D guess is TRBD1, with 5 bases matching. The sequencing sample was made of PBMCs or T cells enriched from blood (not recorded which). The sequenced DNA: TGCGCCAGCAGCCGTTACCCGACAGCCACGAGCTCTGGGGCCAACGTCCTGACTTTC. This sequence encodes CASSRYPTATSSGANVLTF.